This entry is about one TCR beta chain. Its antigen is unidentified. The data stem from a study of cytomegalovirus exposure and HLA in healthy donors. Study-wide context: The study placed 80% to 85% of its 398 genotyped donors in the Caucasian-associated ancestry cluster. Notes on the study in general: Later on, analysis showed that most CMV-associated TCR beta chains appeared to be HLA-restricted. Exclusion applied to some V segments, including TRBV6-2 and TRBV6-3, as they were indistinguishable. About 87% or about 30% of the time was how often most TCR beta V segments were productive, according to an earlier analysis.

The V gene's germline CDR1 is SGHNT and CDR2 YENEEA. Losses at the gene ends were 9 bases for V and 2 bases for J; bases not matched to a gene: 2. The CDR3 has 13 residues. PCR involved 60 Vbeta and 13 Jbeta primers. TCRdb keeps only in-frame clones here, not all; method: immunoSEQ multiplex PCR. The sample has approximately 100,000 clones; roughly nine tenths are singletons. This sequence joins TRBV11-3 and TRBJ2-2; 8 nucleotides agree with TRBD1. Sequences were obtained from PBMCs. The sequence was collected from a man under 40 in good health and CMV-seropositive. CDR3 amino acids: CASQGANTGELFF. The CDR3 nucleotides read TGTGCCAGTCAGGGGGCCAACACCGGGGAGCTGTTTTTT.